The T cell receptor beta chain described here comes from a study of cytomegalovirus exposure and HLA in healthy donors. At the level of the study: Earlier results showed 90 million to 120 million unique TCR beta sequences derived from roughly 180 million T cells.

PCR was performed using 60 Vbeta and 13 Jbeta primers. Repertoires were generated with immunoSEQ multiplex PCR, while TCRdb's copy carries only in-frame clones and drops some. The sample carries roughly 200,000 clones, almost 85% recorded once. This CDR3 is built from 14 residues. General study results and limits: Exclusion applied to some V segments, including TRBV6-2 and TRBV6-3, as they were indistinguishable. Reports state that TCR beta sequences accurately predicted most subjects' HLA-A and HLA-B alleles. Within the data, a cluster of highly shared sequence variants was likely a sequencing artifact.

For this clone: Its antigen is currently unknown.

The J gene is TRBJ2-7, the V gene TRBV21-1; the table's D call, TRBD2, was not checked against the DNA. TRBV21-1 is assigned pseudogene status. Material: PBMCs. The clonotype comes from a woman aged 45-59 years in good health and CMV-seronegative. The CDR3 is CASSRGGQFYEQYF. As DNA, the CDR3 is TGTGCCAGCAGCAGAGGCGGCCAATTCTACGAGCAGTACTTC.